The text below deals with one T cell receptor beta chain. Other DNA sequences in the sample encode the same CDR3. The sample originates from a study of blood T cell repertoires in COVID-19. Original handling: Amplification of reference gene primers provided the estimated nucleated cell counts. Generated by immunoSEQ multiplex PCR, the TCRdb table keeps only in-frame clones and is missing some. For V, J and clone size, that table is used; D and trimming come from the DNA. The sample lists about 84,000 clones, about 68% seen once, with over 5.5% in the top ten. Germline CDR1 and CDR2: SGDLS and YYNGEE. Unmatched junction bases numbered 0, after V lost 0 bases and J lost 2 bases. The CDR3 totals 16 residues.

Source material: peripheral blood. This chain joins TRBV9 and TRBJ2-5; 14 bases align to TRBD2. The clonotype originates from a man aged 50 to 60 with active or convalescent COVID-19. CDR3 residues: CASSVGTSGGQETQYF. The CDR3 coding sequence is TGTGCCAGCAGCGTAGGGACTAGCGGGGGGCAAGAGACCCAGTACTTC.